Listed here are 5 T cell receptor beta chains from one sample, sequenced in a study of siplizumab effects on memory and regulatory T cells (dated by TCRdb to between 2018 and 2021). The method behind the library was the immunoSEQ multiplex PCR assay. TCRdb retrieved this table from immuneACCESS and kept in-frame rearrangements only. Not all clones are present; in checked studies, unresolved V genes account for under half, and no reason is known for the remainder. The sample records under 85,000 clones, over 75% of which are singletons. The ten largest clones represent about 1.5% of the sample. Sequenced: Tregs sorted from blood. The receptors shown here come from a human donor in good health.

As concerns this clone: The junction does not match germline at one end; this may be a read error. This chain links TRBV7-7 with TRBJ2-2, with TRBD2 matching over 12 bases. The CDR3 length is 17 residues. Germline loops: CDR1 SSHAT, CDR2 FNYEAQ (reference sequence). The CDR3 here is CASSRTSGTASGGELFF. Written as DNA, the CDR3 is TGTGCTAGCAGCCGGACTAGCGGGACAGCGAGTGGCGGGGAGCTGTTTTTT.

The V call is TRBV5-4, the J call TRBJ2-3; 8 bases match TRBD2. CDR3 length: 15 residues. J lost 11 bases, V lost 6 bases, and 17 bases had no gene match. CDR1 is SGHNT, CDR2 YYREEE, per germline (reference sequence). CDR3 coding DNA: TGTGCCAGCAACTCCCGGGCCAGCGGGAGAAGGAGGCAGTATTTT. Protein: CASNSRASGRRRQYF. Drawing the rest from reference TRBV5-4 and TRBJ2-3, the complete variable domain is ETGVTQSPTHLIKTRGQQVTLRCSSQSGHNTVSWYQQALGQGPQFIFQYYREEENGRGNFPPRFSGLQFPNYSSELNVNALELDDSALYLCASNSRASGRRRQYFGPGTRLTVL.

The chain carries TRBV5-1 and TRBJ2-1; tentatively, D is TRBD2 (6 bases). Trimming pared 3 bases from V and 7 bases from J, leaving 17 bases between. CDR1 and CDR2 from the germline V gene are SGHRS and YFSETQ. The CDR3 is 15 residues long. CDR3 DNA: TGCGCCAGCAGCTACCTCGGGTGGGGGGAGAATGAGCAGTTCTTC. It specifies CASSYLGWGENEQFF. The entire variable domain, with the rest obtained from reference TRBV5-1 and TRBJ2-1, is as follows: KAGVTQTPRYLIKTRGQQVTLSCSPISGHRSVSWYQQTPGQGLQFLFEYFSETQRNKGNFPGRFSGRQFSNSRSEMNVSTLELGDSALYLCASSYLGWGENEQFFGPGTRLTVL.

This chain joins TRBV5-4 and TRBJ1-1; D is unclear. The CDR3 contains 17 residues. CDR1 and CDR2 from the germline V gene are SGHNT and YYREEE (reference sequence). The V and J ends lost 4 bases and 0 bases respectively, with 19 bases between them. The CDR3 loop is CASSPISGLLMNTEAFF. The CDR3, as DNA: TGTGCCAGCAGCCCGATTTCTGGCTTACTTATGAACACTGAAGCTTTCTTT.

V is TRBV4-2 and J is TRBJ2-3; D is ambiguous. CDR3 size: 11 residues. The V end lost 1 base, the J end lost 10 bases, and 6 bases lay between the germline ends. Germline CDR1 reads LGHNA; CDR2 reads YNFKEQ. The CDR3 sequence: CASSQGIAQYF. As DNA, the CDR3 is TGTGCCAGCAGCCAAGGAATCGCGCAGTATTTT.